This T cell receptor (beta chain) is drawn from a study of blood T cell repertoires in COVID-19 (dated by TCRdb to 2018 to 2021). Regarding the research as a whole: Collaborator samples came from the United States, Italy and Spain and covered acute and convalescent phases of COVID-19. The material from the prospective study consisted of cDNA or gDNA derived from T cells, B-cell-depleted T cells, or PBMCs. The dataset comprised deeply sampled blood TCRbeta repertoires from subjects exposed to, actively infected with, or recovered from COVID-19. A freely available public database, intended as a resource for researchers studying the immune response to SARS-CoV-2, is where the repertoires were released. Samples were obtained from the ongoing ImmuneRACE study (first 160 participants) and from 1,000 to 1,500 subjects provided by 6 global collaborators. Sample metadata almost always included a de-identified subject ID, COVID-19 status, age in years and sex. Where available, HLA class I and class II types were taken from metadata supplied by the sample provider and were not determined by assay-based typing. Beyond this particular receptor, the publication reports: How much clinical and demographic metadata was included differed by source and by participant, and the metadata was provided uncurated.

In the prospective study, participants were about 18 to 95 years old, resided in about two dozen geographic areas of the United States, and were enrolled through a virtual design. To assign participants to cohorts, the prospective study relied on clinical history that participants themselves reported in a screening survey and a study questionnaire. Exposed participants were defined as having been in contact with someone with a PCR-confirmed or clinician-diagnosed COVID-19 case within 2 weeks of study entry. In the prospective study, whole blood, serum and a nasopharyngeal or oropharyngeal swab were collected from each participant by mobile phlebotomists. Participants in the prospective study had the option to provide additional blood draws and questionnaires over a 2-month period. Blood samples from the prospective study were shipped frozen or at room temperature prior to DNA extraction. The CDR3 runs 15 amino acids, cysteine and phenylalanine included. Just the 45-base CDR3 DNA is kept, in frame starting at base 1. The germline V and J ends show losses of 3 bases and 5 bases respectively, and no gene match explains 9 bases of the junction. Taken from the germline V gene, the CDR1 and CDR2 loops are KGHSH and LQKENI.

TCRbeta CDR3 regions were amplified from genomic DNA using the immunoSEQ Assay, a bias-controlled multiplex PCR. The source study handled its data this way. Within the assay, amplification of reference gene primers was used to estimate how many nucleated cells each sample contained. To quantify the absolute abundance of each unique TCRbeta CDR3 rearrangement, sequence reads were collapsed and filtered. For each sample, productive Simpson clonality was calculated as the square root of Simpson's diversity index over productive rearrangements. Here the immuneACCESS table is served through TCRdb, limited to in-frame sequences with V and J called. Missing clones are a known gap in these copies; in checked studies unresolved V genes cover under half, and the rest lacks a known reason. The V and J calls and the clone size are those of that table, but D and trimming were determined from the DNA. Here the sample has 130,000 to 150,000 clones; 84% occur a single time. The ten most abundant clones make up roughly 5.7% of the sample.

Of note for this clone: Its antigen target is currently unknown. No quality values exist for individual bases; no much larger clone is one base distant.

The chain couples TRBV18 to TRBJ2-5, with 7 junctional bases fitting TRBD2. The sequencing sample was made of PBMCs or T cells enriched from blood (not recorded which). The TCR originated in a woman in her 50s who had been exposed to COVID-19. The CDR3: CASSPRSGAGETQYF. The DNA reads as follows: TGTGCCAGCTCACCTCGCAGCGGGGCAGGGGAGACCCAGTACTTC.